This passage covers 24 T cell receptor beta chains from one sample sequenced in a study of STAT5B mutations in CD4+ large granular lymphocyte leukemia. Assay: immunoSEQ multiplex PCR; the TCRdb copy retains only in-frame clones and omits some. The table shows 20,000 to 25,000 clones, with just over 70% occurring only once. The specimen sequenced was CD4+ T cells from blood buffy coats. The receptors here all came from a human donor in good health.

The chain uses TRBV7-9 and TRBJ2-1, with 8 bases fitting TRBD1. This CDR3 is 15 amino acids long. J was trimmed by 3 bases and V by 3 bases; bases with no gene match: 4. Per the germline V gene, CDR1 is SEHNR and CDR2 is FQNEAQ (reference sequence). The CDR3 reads CASSFSGGIYNEQFF. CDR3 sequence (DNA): TGTGCCAGCAGCTTTTCAGGGGGCATCTACAATGAGCAGTTCTTC.

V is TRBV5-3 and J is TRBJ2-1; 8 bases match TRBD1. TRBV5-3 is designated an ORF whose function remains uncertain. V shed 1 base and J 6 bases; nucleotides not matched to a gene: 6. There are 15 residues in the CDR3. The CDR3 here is CARSLSRDRINEQFF. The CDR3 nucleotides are TGTGCCAGAAGCTTGAGCAGGGACAGGATCAATGAGCAGTTCTTC.

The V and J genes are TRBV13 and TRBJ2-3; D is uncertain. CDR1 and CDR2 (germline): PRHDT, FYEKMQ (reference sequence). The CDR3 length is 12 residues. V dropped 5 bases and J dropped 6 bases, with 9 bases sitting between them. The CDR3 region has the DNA TGTGCCAGCAGCCTACTAAAGGATACGCAGTATTTT. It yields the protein CASSLLKDTQYF. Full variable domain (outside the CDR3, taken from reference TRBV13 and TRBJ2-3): AAGVIQSPRHLIKEKRETATLKCYPIPRHDTVYWYQQGPGQDPQFLISFYEKMQSDKGSIPDRFSAQQFSDYHSELNMSSLELGDSALYFCASSLLKDTQYFGPGTRLTVL.

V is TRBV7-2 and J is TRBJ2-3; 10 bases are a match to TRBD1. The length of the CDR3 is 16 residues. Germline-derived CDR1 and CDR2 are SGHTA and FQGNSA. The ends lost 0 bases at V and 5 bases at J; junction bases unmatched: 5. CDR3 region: CASSLARTGGVDTQYF. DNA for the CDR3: TGTGCCAGCAGCTTAGCTCGGACAGGGGGAGTAGATACGCAGTATTTT. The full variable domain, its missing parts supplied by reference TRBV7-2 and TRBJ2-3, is GAGVSQSPSNKVTEKGKDVELRCDPISGHTALYWYRQSLGQGLEFLIYFQGNSAPDKSGLPSDRFSAERTGGSVSTLTIQRTQQEDSAVYLCASSLARTGGVDTQYFGPGTRLTVL.

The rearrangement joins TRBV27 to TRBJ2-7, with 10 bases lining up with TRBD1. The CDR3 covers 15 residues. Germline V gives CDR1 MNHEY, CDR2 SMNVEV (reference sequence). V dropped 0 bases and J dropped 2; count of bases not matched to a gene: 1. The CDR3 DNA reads TGTGCCAGCAGTTTATCGGGGACAGGGGCCTACGAGCAGTACTTC. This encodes CASSLSGTGAYEQYF.

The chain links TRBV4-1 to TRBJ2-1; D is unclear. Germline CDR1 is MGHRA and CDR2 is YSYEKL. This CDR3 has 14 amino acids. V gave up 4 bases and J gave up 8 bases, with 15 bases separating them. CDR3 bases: TGCGCCAGCAGCCCCTTGCTTGGGTCCGATGAGCAGTTCTTC. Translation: CASSPLLGSDEQFF.

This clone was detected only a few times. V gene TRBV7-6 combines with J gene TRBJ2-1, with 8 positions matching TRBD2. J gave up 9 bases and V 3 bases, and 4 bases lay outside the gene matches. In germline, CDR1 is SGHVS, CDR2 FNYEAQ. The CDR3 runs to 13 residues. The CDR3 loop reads CASSLLSGGEQFF. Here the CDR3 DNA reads TGTGCCAGCAGCTTGTTGAGCGGGGGTGAGCAGTTCTTC. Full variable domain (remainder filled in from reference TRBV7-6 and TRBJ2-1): GAGVSQSPRYKVTKRGQDVALRCDPISGHVSLYWYRQALGQGPEFLTYFNYEAQQDKSGLPNDRFSAERPEGSISTLTIQRTEQRDSAMYRCASSLLSGGEQFFGPGTRLTVL.

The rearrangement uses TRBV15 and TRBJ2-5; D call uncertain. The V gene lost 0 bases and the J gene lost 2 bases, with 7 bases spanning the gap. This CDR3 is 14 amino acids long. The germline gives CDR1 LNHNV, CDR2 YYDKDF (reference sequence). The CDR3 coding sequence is TGTGCCACCAGCAGAGATTTGAGACAAGAGACCCAGTACTTC. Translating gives CATSRDLRQETQYF.

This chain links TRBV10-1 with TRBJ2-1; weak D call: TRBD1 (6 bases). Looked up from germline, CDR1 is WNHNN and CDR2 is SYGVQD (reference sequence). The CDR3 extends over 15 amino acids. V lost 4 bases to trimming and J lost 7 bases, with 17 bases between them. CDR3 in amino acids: CASSGRGRVMNEQFF. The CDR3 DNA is TGCGCCAGCAGTGGCAGGGGCAGGGTTATGAATGAGCAGTTCTTC.

CDR3 sequence reads: CASSLSGGSKYEQYF. CDR3 nucleotides: TGTGCCAGCAGTTTAAGTGGCGGGAGTAAGTACGAGCAGTACTTC. This chain joins TRBV27 and TRBJ2-7, with 7 bases that match TRBD2. CDR3 length: 15 amino acids. V was pared by 2 bases and J by 4 bases, with 8 bases of the junction left unmatched. The germline gives CDR1 MNHEY, CDR2 SMNVEV (reference sequence).

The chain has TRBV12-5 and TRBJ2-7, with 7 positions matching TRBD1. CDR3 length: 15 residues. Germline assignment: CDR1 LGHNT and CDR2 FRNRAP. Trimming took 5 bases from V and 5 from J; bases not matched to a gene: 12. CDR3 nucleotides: TGTGCTAGTGGTCCTCCGTCACAGGGGCCTCACGAGCAGTACTTC. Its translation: CASGPPSQGPHEQYF. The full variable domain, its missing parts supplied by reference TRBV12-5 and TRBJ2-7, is DARVTQTPRHKVTEMGQEVTMRCQPILGHNTVFWYRQTMMQGLELLAYFRNRAPLDDSGMPKDRFSAEMPDATLATLKIQPSEPRDSAVYFCASGPPSQGPHEQYFGPGTRLTVT.

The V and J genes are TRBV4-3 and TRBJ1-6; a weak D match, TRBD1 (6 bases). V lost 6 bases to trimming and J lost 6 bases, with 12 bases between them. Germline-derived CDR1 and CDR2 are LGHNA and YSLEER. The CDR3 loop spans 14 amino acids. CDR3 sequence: CASRPDSLNSPLHF. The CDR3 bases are TGCGCCAGCAGGCCGGACAGTCTTAATTCACCCCTCCACTTT.

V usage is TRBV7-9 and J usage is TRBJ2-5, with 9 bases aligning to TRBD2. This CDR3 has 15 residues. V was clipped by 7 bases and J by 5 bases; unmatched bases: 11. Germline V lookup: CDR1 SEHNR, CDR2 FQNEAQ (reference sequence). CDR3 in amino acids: CASTLIAGASETQYF. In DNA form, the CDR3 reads TGTGCCAGCACCCTAATAGCGGGAGCGTCGGAGACCCAGTACTTC.

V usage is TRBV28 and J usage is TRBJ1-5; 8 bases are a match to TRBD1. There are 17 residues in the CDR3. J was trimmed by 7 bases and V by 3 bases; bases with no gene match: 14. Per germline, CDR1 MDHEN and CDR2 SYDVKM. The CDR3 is CASSFPVRDRRGQPQHF. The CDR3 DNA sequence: TGTGCCAGCAGTTTTCCTGTCCGGGACAGGAGGGGACAGCCCCAGCATTTT.

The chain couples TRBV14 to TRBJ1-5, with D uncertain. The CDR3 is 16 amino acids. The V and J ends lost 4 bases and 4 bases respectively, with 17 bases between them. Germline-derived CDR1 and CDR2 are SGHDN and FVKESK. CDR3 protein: CASSPRVEEINQPQHF. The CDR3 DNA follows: TGTGCCAGCAGCCCACGGGTCGAGGAGATTAATCAGCCCCAGCATTTT.

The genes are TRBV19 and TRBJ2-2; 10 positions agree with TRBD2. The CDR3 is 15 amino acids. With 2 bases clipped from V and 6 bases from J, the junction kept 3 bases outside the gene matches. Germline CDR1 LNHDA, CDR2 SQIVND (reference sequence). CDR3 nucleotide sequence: TGTGCCAGTAGTATATCTAGCGGGAGTGCCGGGGAGCTGTTTTTT. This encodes CASSISSGSAGELFF.

The CDR3 DNA sequence: TGTGCCAGCAGCTTACAGGCAGGGATTTTAGTGGAGCTGTTTTTT. It encodes CASSLQAGILVELFF. The V gene is TRBV11-2, the J gene TRBJ2-2; a possible D gene is TRBD1 (5 bases). The V and J ends lost 2 bases and 10 bases respectively, with 17 bases between them. Germline V gene lookup returns CDR1 SGHAT and CDR2 FQNNGV. This CDR3 is built from 15 residues.

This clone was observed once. CDR3 region: CASSERGSGGWQYF. The CDR3 coding sequence is TGTGCCAGCAGTGAAAGGGGGTCAGGAGGGTGGCAGTACTTC. The rearrangement joins TRBV6-1 to TRBJ2-7; D possibly uses TRBD1 or TRBD2 (6 bases each). V was shortened by 2 bases and J by 9 bases, with 17 bases between the two germline ends. The CDR3 is 14 residues long. In germline, CDR1 is MNHNS, CDR2 SASEGT.

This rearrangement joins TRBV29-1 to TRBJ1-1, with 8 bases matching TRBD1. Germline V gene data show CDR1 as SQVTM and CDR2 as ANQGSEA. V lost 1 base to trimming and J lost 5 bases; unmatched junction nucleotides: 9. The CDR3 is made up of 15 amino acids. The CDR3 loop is CSVEVGQVVWTEAFF. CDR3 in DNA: TGCAGCGTTGAAGTGGGACAGGTTGTATGGACTGAAGCTTTCTTT.

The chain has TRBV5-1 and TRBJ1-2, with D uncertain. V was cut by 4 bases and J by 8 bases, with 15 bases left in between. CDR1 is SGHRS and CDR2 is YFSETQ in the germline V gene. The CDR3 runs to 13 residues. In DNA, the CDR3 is TGCGCCAGCAGCCCCCGTAGGGATTTCGGCTACACCTTC. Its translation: CASSPRRDFGYTF.

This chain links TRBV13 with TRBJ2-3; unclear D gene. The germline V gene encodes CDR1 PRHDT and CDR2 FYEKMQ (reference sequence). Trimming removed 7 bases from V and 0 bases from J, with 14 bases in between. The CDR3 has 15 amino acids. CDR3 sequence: CASTETNPSTDTQYF. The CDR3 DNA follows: TGTGCCAGCACCGAAACCAACCCCAGCACAGATACGCAGTATTTT.

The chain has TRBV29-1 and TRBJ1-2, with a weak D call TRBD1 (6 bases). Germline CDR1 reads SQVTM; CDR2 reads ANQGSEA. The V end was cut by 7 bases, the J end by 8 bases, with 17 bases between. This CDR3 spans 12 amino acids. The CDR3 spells CSAGWGGGGYTF. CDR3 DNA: TGCAGCGCTGGCTGGGGGGGCGGAGGCTACACCTTC.

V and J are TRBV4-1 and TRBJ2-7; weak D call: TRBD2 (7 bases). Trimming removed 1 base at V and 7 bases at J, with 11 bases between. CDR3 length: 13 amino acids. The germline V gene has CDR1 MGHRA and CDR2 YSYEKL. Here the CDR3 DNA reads TGCGCCAGCAGCCAAGGTGGGGGGGCGGAGCAGTACTTC. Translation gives CASSQGGGAEQYF.

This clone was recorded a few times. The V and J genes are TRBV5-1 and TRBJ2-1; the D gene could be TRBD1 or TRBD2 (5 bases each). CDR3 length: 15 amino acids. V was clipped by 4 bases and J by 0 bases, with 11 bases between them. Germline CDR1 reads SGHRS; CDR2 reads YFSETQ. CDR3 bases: TGCGCCAGCAGCCCGGGACCGAGCTCCTACAATGAGCAGTTCTTC. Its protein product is CASSPGPSSYNEQFF.